The 30 T cell receptor beta chains below were found in one sample sequenced in a study of a mutant IDH1 vaccine in newly diagnosed glioma. Time point described: week 47, end of study. The investigators gave 300 ug of mutant IDH1 20-mer peptide in each vaccine dose, together with topical imiquimod. The data were produced by immunoSEQ multiplex PCR, yet TCRdb's version contains in-frame clones alone and is incomplete. The sample records 56,000 or so clones, around 80% being singletons. These receptors lack a known antigen. Sequencing used PBMCs, obtained from a glioma patient whose treatment included an IDH1 peptide vaccine. The receptors come from a woman aged 35 to 49 with glioma. Some clones in this sample may be carry-over from other donors' samples.

The V and J genes are TRBV6-1 and TRBJ2-7, with D possibly being TRBD1 (6 bases). Germline assignment: CDR1 MNHNS and CDR2 SASEGT. This CDR3 comprises 13 residues. Trimming pared 10 bases from V and 5 bases from J, leaving 18 bases between. The CDR3 region has the DNA TGTGCCACCCGGGACAATCCTGGAGACGAGCAGTACTTC. The encoded protein is CATRDNPGDEQYF.

The V gene is TRBV5-3, the J gene TRBJ1-1, with D uncertain. TRBV5-3 is reported as an ORF; its role is uncertain. V gave up 2 bases and J gave up 2 bases, with 4 bases separating them. The CDR3 sequence is 12 residues long. CDR3 region: CARSFLNTEAFF. The DNA of the CDR3 is TGTGCCAGAAGCTTCCTCAACACTGAAGCTTTCTTT.

The rearrangement joins TRBV12-5 to TRBJ2-7; tentative D call: TRBD2 (6 bases). V was trimmed by 4 bases and J by 3 bases, leaving 13 bases between them. This CDR3 is built from 14 residues. The germline V gene encodes CDR1 LGHNT and CDR2 FRNRAP. Written as DNA, the CDR3 is TGTGCTAGTGGTTCGGCCGGGGGAGGCTACGAGCAGTACTTC. Translated, it gives CASGSAGGGYEQYF. The full variable domain, completed using reference TRBV12-5 and TRBJ2-7, is DARVTQTPRHKVTEMGQEVTMRCQPILGHNTVFWYRQTMMQGLELLAYFRNRAPLDDSGMPKDRFSAEMPDATLATLKIQPSEPRDSAVYFCASGSAGGGYEQYFGPGTRLTVT.

The genes are TRBV23-1 and TRBJ2-5; TRBD2 matches at 9 bases. TRBV23-1 is designated an ORF whose function remains uncertain. The V segment lost 3 bases and the J segment 5 bases; nucleotides outside the gene matches: 13. The CDR3 spans 17 residues. For the CDR3, the DNA is TGCGCCAGCAGTCATCGCAAACCTCTAGCGGGATTGGAGACCCAGTACTTC. It translates to CASSHRKPLAGLETQYF.

The chain is built from TRBV11-2 and TRBJ2-5, with D possibly matching TRBD1 (6 bases). The ends were cut back, 6 bases at V and 5 bases at J, with 22 bases in the middle. CDR3 length: 16 residues. In germline, CDR1 is SGHAT, CDR2 FQNNGV. CDR3 bases: TGTGCCAGCAGTTCCGTTACACAGGGTTTCCTGGAGACCCAGTACTTC. Translated: CASSSVTQGFLETQYF.

The chain uses TRBV7-2 and TRBJ2-3; the match to TRBD2 covers 10 bases. After removal of 5 bases from V and 6 bases from J, the junction contained 8 bases not matched to a gene. Germline loops: CDR1 SGHTA, CDR2 FQGNSA. This CDR3 spans 15 amino acids. CDR3 in amino acids: CASSPTGLAMDTQYF. For the CDR3, the DNA is TGTGCCAGCAGCCCAACGGGACTAGCGATGGATACGCAGTATTTT.

This clone was detected only a few times. The chain combines TRBV5-1 with TRBJ1-6; D is uncertain. Between the trimmed V and J ends, which lost 1 base and 5 bases, there was a span of 1 base. Per the germline V gene, CDR1 is SGHRS and CDR2 is YFSETQ. The CDR3 contains 12 residues. CDR3 nucleotide sequence: TGCGCCAGCAGCTTGAATAATTCACCCCTCCACTTT. It codes for CASSLNNSPLHF.

This chain links TRBV2 with TRBJ1-5; possibly TRBD1 for D (6 bases). This CDR3 comprises 14 residues. The germline V gene has CDR1 SNHLY and CDR2 FYNNEI. V was trimmed by 6 bases and J by 3 bases, leaving 12 bases between them. Written as DNA, the CDR3 is TGTGCCAGCAGCGAATACAGGGACAATCAGCCCCAGCATTTT. The encoded protein is CASSEYRDNQPQHF.

In this sample, this clone turned up a few times. V gene TRBV19 combines with J gene TRBJ1-5; perhaps TRBD1 as D (5 bases). V lost 8 bases, J lost 2 bases, and 10 bases lay in between. The CDR3 runs to 13 residues. Germline-derived CDR1 and CDR2 are LNHDA and SQIVND (reference sequence). As DNA, the CDR3 is TGTGCCAGTGCAGGGACGGGCAATCAGCCCCAGCATTTT. Translation gives CASAGTGNQPQHF.

V and J are TRBV14 and TRBJ1-4; D ambiguous. Germline CDR1 SGHDN, CDR2 FVKESK. CDR3 size: 15 residues. Trimming removed 2 bases from V and 7 bases from J, with 14 bases in between. CDR3 DNA: TGTGCCAGCAGCCAAAGGGCCACCTCGAGTGAAAAACTGTTTTTT. Amino acid sequence: CASSQRATSSEKLFF.

This chain links TRBV2 with TRBJ2-2; 7 nucleotides match TRBD1. This CDR3 has 16 residues. CDR1 is SNHLY and CDR2 is FYNNEI in the germline V gene. After removal of 8 bases from V and 2 bases from J, the junction contained 11 bases not matched to a gene. The CDR3 bases are TGTGCCAGCCGAAGCTCCCGGGACAGAAACACCGGGGAGCTGTTTTTT. Protein: CASRSSRDRNTGELFF.

Notes on this clone: One end of the junction fails to match germline, which may point to a read error. Other DNA sequences in the sample encode the same CDR3. In DNA, the CDR3 is TGCGCCAGCAGCACCTCGGGATCAATTAATGAAAAACTGTTTTTT. It yields the protein CASSTSGSINEKLFF. The rearrangement joins TRBV5-4 to TRBJ1-4; D remains unclear. Germline V CDR1 and CDR2: SGHNT, YYREEE (reference sequence). This CDR3 region has 15 residues. Variable domain in full (rest from reference TRBV5-4 and TRBJ1-4): ETGVTQSPTHLIKTRGQQVTLRCSSQSGHNTVSWYQQALGQGPQFIFQYYREEENGRGNFPPRFSGLQFPNYSSELNVNALELDDSALYLCASSTSGSINEKLFFGSGTQLSVL.

CDR3 bases: TGCGCCAGCAGCTTTAGGACAGGTAACACCGGGGAGCTGTTTTTT. This translates into CASSFRTGNTGELFF. The chain combines TRBV5-1 with TRBJ2-2; 7 positions agree with TRBD1. V lost 2 bases to trimming and J lost 2 bases; unmatched junction nucleotides: 3. Germline lookup yields CDR1 SGHRS and CDR2 YFSETQ. The CDR3 runs to 15 residues.

Turning to this clone: One end of the junction does not line up with germline, which may come from a read error. The chain combines TRBV4-3 with TRBJ2-2; 7 nucleotides match TRBD1. Germline V gene lookup returns CDR1 LGHNA and CDR2 YSLEER. This CDR3 spans 14 amino acids. The CDR3 bases are TGCGCCAGCAGTCAAGACAGGGCGGTCGGGGAGCTGTTTTTT. Residues: CASSQDRAVGELFF.

CDR3 bases: TGTGCCAGCAGTCAAGGGACAGGGTCAGCTTCCCTCCACTTT. Translated: CASSQGTGSASLHF. The J gene is TRBJ1-6, the V gene TRBV6-5, with 9 bases fitting TRBD1. This CDR3 has 14 residues. With 5 bases clipped from V and 14 bases from J, the junction kept 10 bases outside the gene matches. Looked up from germline, CDR1 is MNHEY and CDR2 is SVGAGI.

J is TRBJ1-2 and V is TRBV6-5; TRBD1 matches at 9 bases. The CDR3 contains 14 residues. V gave up 5 bases and J gave up 3 bases; unmatched junction bases: 4. The germline CDR1 and CDR2 sequences are MNHEY and SVGAGI. The CDR3 sequence: CASSPRQGDYGYTF. As DNA, the CDR3 is TGTGCCAGCAGTCCAAGACAGGGGGACTATGGCTACACCTTC.

A word on this clone: Possible read error: a much larger clone is one base away. The chain carries TRBV7-9 and TRBJ2-5; TRBD1 matches at 7 bases. Per the germline V gene, CDR1 is SEHNR and CDR2 is FQNEAQ (reference sequence). CDR3 length: 15 residues. The J segment lost 11 bases and the V segment lost 5 bases, leaving 17 bases of the junction unmatched. CDR3: CASSPTGPGFKEQYF. CDR3 nucleotides: TGTGCCAGCAGCCCGACAGGGCCTGGATTTAAAGAGCAGTACTTC.

V gene TRBV11-2 combines with J gene TRBJ1-6; 11 positions agree with TRBD1. The V segment lost 3 bases and the J segment 6 bases; nucleotides outside the gene matches: 4. Germline assignment: CDR1 SGHAT and CDR2 FQNNGV. The CDR3 is 16 amino acids. Here the CDR3 reads CASSFSGTGGNSPLHF. The CDR3 DNA follows: TGTGCCAGCAGCTTTTCCGGGACAGGGGGTAATTCACCCCTCCACTTT.

This chain links TRBV15 with TRBJ1-2; no reliable D call. Germline CDR1 LNHNV, CDR2 YYDKDF (reference sequence). Trimming removed 2 bases from V and 8 bases from J, with 12 bases in between. This CDR3 has 13 residues. The CDR3 nucleotides are TGTGCCACCAGCAGATCTTTGACAAGCGGCTACACCTTC. It is translated as CATSRSLTSGYTF. Drawing the rest from reference TRBV15 and TRBJ1-2, the complete variable domain is DAMVIQNPRYQVTQFGKPVTLSCSQTLNHNVMYWYQQKSSQAPKLLFHYYDKDFNNEADTPDNFQSRRPNTSFCFLDIRSPGLGDTAMYLCATSRSLTSGYTFGSGTRLTVV.

The gene calls are TRBV7-2 and TRBJ2-5, with D tentatively TRBD2 (5 bases). The germline V and J ends were trimmed by 5 bases and 11 bases, with 18 bases remaining between them. CDR1 is SGHTA and CDR2 is FQGNSA in the germline V gene. The CDR3 runs 13 residues. This CDR3 is CASSQRPFGEQYF. The CDR3, as DNA: TGTGCCAGCAGCCAAAGGCCCTTCGGGGAGCAGTACTTC.

The chain is built from TRBV5-8 and TRBJ2-7, with 8 positions matching TRBD1. CDR1 is SGHTS, CDR2 YDEGEE, per germline. V lost 0 bases to trimming and J lost 7 bases; unmatched junction nucleotides: 6. The CDR3 has 14 amino acids. The CDR3 nucleotides are TGTGCCAGCAGCTTGGACCTCAGGGGGCAGGAGCAGTACTTC. It encodes CASSLDLRGQEQYF.

This clone came up a few times. The chain combines TRBV5-4 with TRBJ2-3, with 8 positions matching TRBD2. Germline CDR1 is SGHNT and CDR2 is YYREEE (reference sequence). The CDR3 covers 18 residues. The ends lost 5 bases at V and 0 bases at J; junction bases unmatched: 14. The CDR3 DNA is TGTGCCAGCAGTCCCGGCCTGGGCGGGGGGTATAGCACAGATACGCAGTATTTT. This codes for CASSPGLGGGYSTDTQYF.

This clone was seen a handful of times. The rearrangement links TRBV29-1 to TRBJ2-2; TRBD2 matches at 13 bases. CDR1 SQVTM and CDR2 ANQGSEA come from the germline V gene. There are 15 residues in the CDR3. With V trimmed by 7 bases and J by 0 bases, 2 bases remained unmatched. In nucleotides, the CDR3 is TGCAGCGCCGGGACTAGCGGGACGAACACCGGGGAGCTGTTTTTT. Protein product: CSAGTSGTNTGELFF.

CDR3 region: CASSANPSYGYTF. DNA for the CDR3: TGTGCCAGCAGTGCCAACCCTTCCTATGGCTACACCTTC. The chain employs TRBV25-1 and TRBJ1-2; no firm D call. V was clipped by 4 bases and J by 4 bases, with 10 bases between them. The CDR3 spans 13 residues. The V gene's germline CDR1 is MGHDK and CDR2 SYGVNS.

This chain links TRBV6-5 with TRBJ1-5; the D is unclear. The CDR3 is made up of 13 amino acids. Germline V gene sequence: CDR1 MNHEY, CDR2 SVGAGI. Trimming left V 1 base short and J 3 bases short, with 4 bases between. The CDR3: CASSYYLNQPQHF. Here the CDR3 DNA reads TGTGCCAGCAGTTACTACCTCAATCAGCCCCAGCATTTT.

The rearrangement links TRBV7-2 to TRBJ1-5, with D perhaps matching TRBD1 (6 bases). The CDR3 spans 17 residues. V lost 4 bases and J lost 4, with 20 bases in between. CDR1 is SGHTA, CDR2 FQGNSA, per germline. CDR3 in DNA: TGTGCCAGCAGCTCAACGTCCTACGGGACACGAAATCAGCCCCAGCATTTT. It encodes CASSSTSYGTRNQPQHF.

On this clone itself: The sample holds other DNA sequences that translate to the same CDR3. J is TRBJ2-5 and V is TRBV9, with 16 bases matching TRBD2. This CDR3 has 18 amino acids. Germline V gives CDR1 SGDLS, CDR2 YYNGEE. The V gene end was trimmed by 3 bases and the J gene end by 1 base; junction bases not matched to a gene: 6. CDR3 region: CASSAPGLAGGPQETQYF. The CDR3 DNA reads TGTGCCAGCAGCGCCCCGGGACTAGCGGGAGGGCCCCAAGAGACCCAGTACTTC.

The chain employs TRBV6-1 and TRBJ1-5; 7 bases map to TRBD1. Germline V gene sequence: CDR1 MNHNS, CDR2 SASEGT. The V gene end was trimmed by 6 bases and the J gene end by 7 bases; junction bases not matched to a gene: 3. The CDR3 extends over 12 amino acids. In DNA form, the CDR3 reads TGTGCCAGCAGGGACAGGAGACAGCCCCAGCATTTT. Its translation: CASRDRRQPQHF.

The CDR3 DNA reads as TGTGCCAGCAGCTACTCCCCCGGGAAACATTACGAGTCGGGCCATTCACCCCTCCACTTT. This gives the protein CASSYSPGKHYESGHSPLHF. The rearrangement joins TRBV7-6 to TRBJ1-6, with D unclear. Germline lookup yields CDR1 SGHVS and CDR2 FNYEAQ. Trimming pared 4 bases from V and 8 bases from J, leaving 30 bases between. The CDR3 is made up of 20 amino acids.

The chain has TRBV5-1 and TRBJ2-1; unclear D gene. CDR1 is SGHRS and CDR2 is YFSETQ in the germline V gene. Deletions cut 4 bases from V and 10 bases from J, with 21 bases between. The CDR3 sequence is 15 residues long. CDR3 region: CASSNGRPHNREQFF. CDR3 nucleotide sequence: TGCGCCAGCAGCAATGGACGGCCCCATAATCGGGAGCAGTTCTTC. The entire variable domain, with the rest obtained from reference TRBV5-1 and TRBJ2-1, is as follows: KAGVTQTPRYLIKTRGQQVTLSCSPISGHRSVSWYQQTPGQGLQFLFEYFSETQRNKGNFPGRFSGRQFSNSRSEMNVSTLELGDSALYLCASSNGRPHNREQFFGPGTRLTVL.